This TCR beta chain emerged from a study of blood T cell repertoires in COVID-19. Whole-study context: Samples taken during acute and convalescent COVID-19 were collected in the United States, Italy and Spain. In each case, the material was cDNA or gDNA derived from T cells, B-cell-depleted T cells, or PBMCs.

How the authors handled the data: Nucleated cell number was recorded as an estimate derived from reference gene primer amplification. Method: immunoSEQ multiplex PCR; TCRdb's copy keeps in-frame clones and lacks some. D and trimming were read from the DNA, whereas the V and J calls and clone size are those reported in that table. The table has 68,000 or so clones, about 88% seen once. Trimming took off 4 bases at V and 5 bases at J, with 18 bases between the two ends. Germline loops: CDR1 SGHNT, CDR2 YENEEA. This CDR3 spans 16 amino acids. This chain links TRBV11-3 with TRBJ2-1, with D unresolved. The sequenced material came from peripheral blood. The TCR originated in a man aged 65 to 85 with active or convalescent COVID-19. Here the CDR3 DNA reads TGTGCCAGCAGCTCACACACCTTATTGGAGCACAATGAGCAGTTCTTC. This sequence encodes CASSSHTLLEHNEQFF.